The entry that follows covers one T cell receptor beta chain sequence. Its antigen is unidentified. The data were taken from a study of cytomegalovirus exposure and HLA in healthy donors. Study context: HLA-typed donors were the source of about 85 million unique TCRs, which an early data release held.

PCR primers comprised 60 Vbeta and 13 Jbeta primers. Generated by immunoSEQ multiplex PCR, the TCRdb table keeps only in-frame clones and is missing some. This sample carries about 110,000 clones, around four fifths of them seen once, and the ten largest clones take 7.8%. Notes on the study in general: Several of the most significant clusters appeared, in a later analysis, to be linked to common viral pathogens. Per a prior analysis, the majority of TCR beta V segments were productive roughly 90% or roughly 30% of the time.

The CDR3 runs to 14 residues. Trimming took off 3 bases at V and 6 bases at J, with 14 bases between the two ends. Germline V gene lookup returns CDR1 LNHDA and CDR2 SQIVND (reference sequence). The genes are TRBV19 and TRBJ1-1; no reliable D call. The sample comprised PBMCs. The receptor was isolated from a man younger than 45 in good health and CMV-seronegative. CDR3 nucleotide sequence: TGTGCCAGTAGTATGGGAGGGTCTTACCCTGAAGCTTTCTTT. It yields the protein CASSMGGSYPEAFF. The variable domain in full, with the rest retrieved from reference TRBV19 and TRBJ1-1, is DGGITQSPKYLFRKEGQNVTLSCEQNLNHDAMYWYRQDPGQGLRLIYYSQIVNDFQKGDIAEGYSVSREKKESFPLTVTSAQKNPTAFYLCASSMGGSYPEAFFGQGTRLTVV.